The next 28 T cell receptor beta chains were all read from a single sample in a study of CD8+ T cells in alopecia areata. RNA extraction and reverse transcription yielded cDNA as sequencing template. Libraries were prepared by immunoSEQ multiplex PCR; TCRdb keeps only in-frame clonotypes and omits some of them. The repertoire includes around 210,000 clones, about 56% of them detected once, and about 5.3% sits in the top ten. The sample comprised CD8+ T cells sorted from blood. Receptors were obtained from a human donor in good health.

The CDR3, as DNA: TGCGCCAGCAGCTTGGCCGGGACAGCGAATGGCTACACCTTC. This translates into CASSLAGTANGYTF. The chain carries TRBV5-1 and TRBJ1-2; 7 nucleotides agree with TRBD1. J lost 6 bases, V lost 0 bases, and 5 bases had no gene match. The CDR3 sequence is 14 residues long. The germline CDR1 and CDR2 sequences are SGHRS and YFSETQ.

The gene calls are TRBV27 and TRBJ1-1, with 10 bases that match TRBD1. The V and J ends lost 2 bases and 12 bases, in that order; junction bases with no gene match: 3. There are 12 residues in the CDR3. Germline CDR1 is MNHEY and CDR2 is SMNVEV (reference sequence). CDR3 region: CASSLAGQGTFF. The CDR3 DNA is TGTGCCAGCAGTTTAGCGGGACAGGGGACTTTCTTT.

The CDR3 loop reads CASSSGQGVGEQYF. The CDR3 coding sequence is TGTGCCAGCAGTTCCGGACAGGGGGTCGGCGAGCAGTACTTC. The chain combines TRBV27 with TRBJ2-7; 10 nucleotides match TRBD1. This CDR3 has 14 residues. Trimming at V came to 4 bases and at J to 6 bases, leaving 6 bases not matched to a gene. The germline V gene encodes CDR1 MNHEY and CDR2 SMNVEV (reference sequence).

The chain is built from TRBV30 and TRBJ1-1, with 9 bases fitting TRBD1. Trimming took 3 bases from V and 5 from J; bases not matched to a gene: 4. This CDR3 region has 13 residues. The germline gives CDR1 GTSNPN, CDR2 SVGIG (reference sequence). For the CDR3, the DNA is TGTGCCTGGAGATTACAGGGGGCTACTGAAGCTTTCTTT. Amino acid sequence: CAWRLQGATEAFF.

The V gene is TRBV29-1, the J gene TRBJ1-1, with D uncertain. Germline-derived CDR1 and CDR2 are SQVTM and ANQGSEA. The CDR3 sequence is 10 residues long. Trimming removed 0 bases at V and 6 bases at J, with 2 bases between. The CDR3 sequence: CSVEDPEAFF. In DNA form, the CDR3 reads TGCAGCGTTGAAGATCCTGAAGCTTTCTTT.

The V call is TRBV4-1, the J call TRBJ1-5; D not resolved. This CDR3 is built from 16 residues. Germline V lookup: CDR1 MGHRA, CDR2 YSYEKL. V dropped 1 base and J dropped 0 bases, with 10 bases sitting between them. The CDR3 loop is CASSQAGGNSNQPQHF. The DNA of the CDR3 is TGCGCCAGCAGCCAAGCGGGAGGCAATAGCAATCAGCCCCAGCATTTT.

This chain joins TRBV15 and TRBJ2-7; D remains unclear. Germline V CDR1 and CDR2: LNHNV, YYDKDF (reference sequence). Trimming took off 5 bases at V and 1 base at J, with 9 bases between the two ends. This CDR3 region has 13 residues. The CDR3 loop is CATSRSSSYEQYF. For the CDR3, the DNA is TGTGCCACCAGCCGATCCTCTTCCTACGAGCAGTACTTC.

The V call is TRBV15, the J call TRBJ1-1; D possibly corresponds to TRBD1 (5 bases). Between the trimmed V and J ends, which lost 3 bases and 11 bases, there was a span of 13 bases. CDR3 length: 12 residues. Germline assignment: CDR1 LNHNV and CDR2 YYDKDF (reference sequence). The CDR3 bases are TGTGCCACCAGCAGGTTGGGGGAAAAGGCTTTCTTT. Translating it yields CATSRLGEKAFF.

The chain employs TRBV15 and TRBJ2-2; D is unclear. Trimming removed 11 bases from V and 2 bases from J, with 15 bases in between. The germline V gene encodes CDR1 LNHNV and CDR2 YYDKDF (reference sequence). This CDR3 is 14 amino acids long. The CDR3 DNA sequence: TGTGCCTCTATGGCAGAAGTCAACACCGGGGAGCTGTTTTTT. Protein: CASMAEVNTGELFF.

The chain links TRBV5-6 to TRBJ2-7, with D perhaps matching TRBD1 or TRBD2 (5 bases each). From germline, CDR1 is SGHDT and CDR2 YYEEEE. The length of the CDR3 is 15 residues. V was cut by 4 bases and J by 5 bases, with 19 bases left in between. The CDR3 DNA reads TGTGCCAGCAGCCCGAGTCCAGGGCGGGCCAACGAGCAGTACTTC. Its protein product is CASSPSPGRANEQYF.

This clone was seen more than once but under ten times. J is TRBJ2-2 and V is TRBV19; TRBD2 might be the D (6 bases). Germline V gives CDR1 LNHDA, CDR2 SQIVND (reference sequence). The CDR3 has 13 residues. The V gene lost 7 bases and the J gene lost 6 bases, with 12 bases spanning the gap. This chain's CDR3 is CASTRRGSGELFF. CDR3 sequence (DNA): TGTGCCAGTACTCGCCGGGGGTCCGGGGAGCTGTTTTTT.

Remarks on this clone: Other DNA sequences within the sample encode an identical CDR3. The chain is built from TRBV29-1 and TRBJ1-5; D call uncertain. V dropped 0 bases and J dropped 0 bases, with 3 bases sitting between them. Germline V gene sequence: CDR1 SQVTM, CDR2 ANQGSEA. This CDR3 region has 13 residues. This CDR3 reads CSVEDDSNQPQHF. The CDR3 nucleotides read TGCAGCGTTGAAGACGATAGCAATCAGCCCCAGCATTTT.

This clone has at least ten counts. The rearrangement uses TRBV6-1 and TRBJ2-1; D possibly corresponds to TRBD2 (5 bases). The germline gives CDR1 MNHNS, CDR2 SASEGT. The CDR3 spans 12 residues. Trimming removed 5 bases from V and 8 bases from J, with 10 bases in between. The CDR3 nucleotides are TGTGCCAGCAGTTATCCCGGGGATGAGCAGTTCTTC. Residues: CASSYPGDEQFF.

This clone has a handful of counts. V and J are TRBV7-9 and TRBJ1-1; D is unclear. The CDR3 extends over 15 amino acids. The V end was cut by 8 bases, the J end by 3 bases, with 19 bases between. Germline CDR1 and CDR2: SEHNR and FQNEAQ (reference sequence). In DNA, the CDR3 is TGTGCCAGCCGACCCTTCGGGTTTTCGGACACTGAAGCTTTCTTT. This codes for CASRPFGFSDTEAFF.

The CDR3 DNA follows: TGCAGCGTTGGCCCGGACGGCTACAATGAGCAGTTCTTC. Translating it yields CSVGPDGYNEQFF. The chain has TRBV29-1 and TRBJ2-1; D remains unclear. The CDR3 totals 13 residues. The germline V and J ends were trimmed by 4 bases and 3 bases, with 10 bases remaining between them. Germline CDR1 reads SQVTM; CDR2 reads ANQGSEA.

The rearrangement uses TRBV5-1 and TRBJ1-2; possibly TRBD1 for D (5 bases). Trimming removed 3 bases at V and 6 bases at J, with 9 bases between. In germline, CDR1 is SGHRS, CDR2 YFSETQ. CDR3 length: 12 amino acids. The CDR3 DNA reads TGCGCCAGCAGCTCCGACAGCCATGGCTACACCTTC. This translates into CASSSDSHGYTF.

This clone came up a few times. This rearrangement joins TRBV4-1 to TRBJ1-5; no reliable D call. Germline V lookup: CDR1 MGHRA, CDR2 YSYEKL. The CDR3 is 15 residues long. Trimming stripped 4 bases from V and 2 bases from J, with 12 bases between. In nucleotides, the CDR3 is TGCGCCAGCAGCCCCGAGGGTGGTGGCAATCAGCCCCAGCATTTT. It encodes CASSPEGGGNQPQHF.

This clone was picked up a small number of times. V and J are TRBV7-9 and TRBJ2-1; no clear D gene. The CDR3 contains 15 residues. Between the trimmed V and J ends, which lost 1 base and 0 bases, there was a span of 7 bases. The germline CDR1 and CDR2 sequences are SEHNR and FQNEAQ (reference sequence). CDR3 sequence: CASSLGVSSYNEQFF. The CDR3 bases are TGTGCCAGCAGCTTAGGAGTGAGCTCCTACAATGAGCAGTTCTTC.

This clone was observed many times. The rearrangement uses TRBV18 and TRBJ2-7; D gene ambiguous. Germline V gene data show CDR1 as KGHSH and CDR2 as LQKENI. The V and J ends lost 3 bases and 2 bases respectively, with 8 bases between them. The CDR3 length is 13 residues. The CDR3 DNA reads as TGTGCCAGCTCACCTTCTTTAACCTACGAGCAGTACTTC. Its translation is CASSPSLTYEQYF. The full variable domain, completed using reference TRBV18 and TRBJ2-7, is NAGVMQNPRHLVRRRGQEARLRCSPMKGHSHVYWYRQLPEEGLKFMVYLQKENIIDESGMPKERFSAEFPKEGPSILRIQQVVRGDSAAYFCASSPSLTYEQYFGPGTRLTVT.

CDR3 nucleotide sequence: TGTGCCAGCAGCGGAGCGGGGGGTACAGATACGCAGTATTTT. Amino acids: CASSGAGGTDTQYF. The chain is built from TRBV5-4 and TRBJ2-3, with TRBD2 matching 9 bases. V gave up 4 bases and J gave up 3 bases; unmatched junction bases: 3. There are 14 residues in the CDR3. Germline assignment: CDR1 SGHNT and CDR2 YYREEE (reference sequence).

The chain combines TRBV9 with TRBJ2-3; tentative D call: TRBD2 (5 bases). Germline values: CDR1 SGDLS, CDR2 YYNGEE. V was trimmed by 5 bases and J by 6 bases, leaving 7 bases between them. This CDR3 comprises 11 residues. CDR3: CASRREDTQYF. The CDR3 region has the DNA TGTGCCAGCAGGAGGGAGGATACGCAGTATTTT.

This chain uses TRBV15 with TRBJ2-2; unclear D gene. Germline V gene lookup returns CDR1 LNHNV and CDR2 YYDKDF (reference sequence). Trimming left V 1 base short and J 1 base short, with 4 bases between. The CDR3 consists of 14 residues. CDR3 residues: CATSRAGNTGELFF. In DNA, the CDR3 is TGTGCCACCAGCAGAGCTGGGAACACCGGGGAGCTGTTTTTT. Complete variable domain (other parts from reference TRBV15 and TRBJ2-2): DAMVIQNPRYQVTQFGKPVTLSCSQTLNHNVMYWYQQKSSQAPKLLFHYYDKDFNNEADTPDNFQSRRPNTSFCFLDIRSPGLGDTAMYLCATSRAGNTGELFFGEGSRLTVL.

J is TRBJ2-5 and V is TRBV6-5; D gene ambiguous. Germline V gives CDR1 MNHEY, CDR2 SVGAGI. Trimming took 9 bases from V and 2 from J, leaving 7 bases between them. CDR3 size: 11 residues. The CDR3 sequence is CASRAQETQYF. The CDR3 bases are TGTGCCAGTAGGGCACAAGAGACCCAGTACTTC.

V and J are TRBV4-1 and TRBJ2-3, with TRBD1 identical over 8 bases. The CDR3 spans 14 residues. V trimming: 4 bases; J trimming: 4 bases; junction bases outside the gene matches: 4. Germline V gene lookup returns CDR1 MGHRA and CDR2 YSYEKL. The CDR3: CASSRGQGADTQYF. CDR3 DNA: TGCGCCAGCAGCCGAGGACAGGGCGCAGATACGCAGTATTTT.

The J gene is TRBJ1-6, the V gene TRBV5-1; TRBD1 might be the D (5 bases). CDR3 length: 16 amino acids. Germline V gene sequence: CDR1 SGHRS, CDR2 YFSETQ. Trimming took 4 bases from V and 10 from J, leaving 21 bases between them. The CDR3 loop is CASSLTGPPEMSPLHF. Here the CDR3 DNA reads TGCGCCAGCAGCCTGACGGGGCCCCCGGAAATGTCACCCCTCCACTTT.

The chain combines TRBV29-1 with TRBJ2-4, with D tentatively TRBD1 (6 bases). This CDR3 contains 13 residues. From germline, CDR1 is SQVTM and CDR2 ANQGSEA. Trimming took off 7 bases at V and 2 bases at J, with 12 bases between the two ends. The CDR3 DNA sequence: TGCAGCGCTGATACAGGGACCAAAAACATTCAGTACTTC. It yields the protein CSADTGTKNIQYF.

V usage is TRBV5-1 and J usage is TRBJ2-1, with D possibly matching TRBD2 (5 bases). From germline, CDR1 is SGHRS and CDR2 YFSETQ. The V end was cut by 3 bases, the J end by 0 bases, with 10 bases between. This CDR3 has 15 amino acids. As DNA, the CDR3 is TGCGCCAGCAGCTGGACTGAGAGCTCCTACAATGAGCAGTTCTTC. Residues: CASSWTESSYNEQFF.

The chain carries TRBV27 and TRBJ2-7, with TRBD2 matching over 8 bases. J lost 6 bases, V lost 5 bases, and 6 bases had no gene match. Germline lookup yields CDR1 MNHEY and CDR2 SMNVEV (reference sequence). This CDR3 region has 13 residues. The CDR3 spells CASSGRGGVEQYF. The CDR3 DNA follows: TGTGCCAGCAGTGGTCGGGGGGGCGTCGAGCAGTACTTC.